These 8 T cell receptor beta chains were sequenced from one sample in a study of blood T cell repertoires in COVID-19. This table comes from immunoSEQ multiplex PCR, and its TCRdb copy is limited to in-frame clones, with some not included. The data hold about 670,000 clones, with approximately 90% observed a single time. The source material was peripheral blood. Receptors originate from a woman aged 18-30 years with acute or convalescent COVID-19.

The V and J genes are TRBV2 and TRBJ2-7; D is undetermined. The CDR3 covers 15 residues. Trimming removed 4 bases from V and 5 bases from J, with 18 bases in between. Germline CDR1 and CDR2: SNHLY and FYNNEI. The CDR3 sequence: CASSGMGVSPHEQYF. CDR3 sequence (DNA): TGTGCCAGCAGTGGGATGGGCGTCTCCCCCCACGAGCAGTACTTC.

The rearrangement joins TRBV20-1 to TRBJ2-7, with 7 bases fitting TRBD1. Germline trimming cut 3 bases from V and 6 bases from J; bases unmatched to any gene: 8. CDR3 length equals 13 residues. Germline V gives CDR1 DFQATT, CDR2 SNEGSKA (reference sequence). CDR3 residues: CSASLQGLAEQYF. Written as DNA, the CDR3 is TGCAGTGCTAGTCTACAGGGGCTGGCCGAGCAGTACTTC.

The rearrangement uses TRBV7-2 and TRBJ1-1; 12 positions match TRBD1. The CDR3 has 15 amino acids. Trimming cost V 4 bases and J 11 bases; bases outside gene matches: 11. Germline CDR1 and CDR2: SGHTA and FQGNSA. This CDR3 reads CASSSPGQGALGAFF. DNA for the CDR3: TGTGCCAGCAGCTCACCGGGACAGGGGGCGCTGGGGGCTTTCTTT.

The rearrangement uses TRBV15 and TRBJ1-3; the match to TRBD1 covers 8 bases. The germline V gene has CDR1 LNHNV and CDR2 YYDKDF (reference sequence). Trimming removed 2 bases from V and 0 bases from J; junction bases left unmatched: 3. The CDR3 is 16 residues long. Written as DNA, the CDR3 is TGTGCCACCAGCAGATCCGGACAGGGCTCTGGAAACACCATATATTTT. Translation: CATSRSGQGSGNTIYF.

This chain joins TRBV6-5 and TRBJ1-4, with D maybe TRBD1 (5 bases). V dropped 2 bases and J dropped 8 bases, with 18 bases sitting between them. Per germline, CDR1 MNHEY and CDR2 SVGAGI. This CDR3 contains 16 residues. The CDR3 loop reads CASSYGRTSWREKLFF. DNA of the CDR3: TGTGCCAGCAGTTACGGGAGGACATCCTGGAGGGAAAAACTGTTTTTT.

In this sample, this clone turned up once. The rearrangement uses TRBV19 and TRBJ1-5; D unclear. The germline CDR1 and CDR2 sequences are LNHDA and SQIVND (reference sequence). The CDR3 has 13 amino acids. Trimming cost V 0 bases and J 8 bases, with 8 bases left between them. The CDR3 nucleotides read TGTGCCAGTAGTATAGAAAGCGGGAAGCCCCAGCATTTT. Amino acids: CASSIESGKPQHF.

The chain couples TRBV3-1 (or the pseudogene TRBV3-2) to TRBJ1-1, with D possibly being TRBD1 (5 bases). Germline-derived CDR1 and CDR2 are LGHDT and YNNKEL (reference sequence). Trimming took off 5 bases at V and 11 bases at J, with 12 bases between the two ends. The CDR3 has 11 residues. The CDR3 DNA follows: TGTGCCAGCAGCACGGGGGGGACGGCTTTCTTT. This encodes CASSTGGTAFF.

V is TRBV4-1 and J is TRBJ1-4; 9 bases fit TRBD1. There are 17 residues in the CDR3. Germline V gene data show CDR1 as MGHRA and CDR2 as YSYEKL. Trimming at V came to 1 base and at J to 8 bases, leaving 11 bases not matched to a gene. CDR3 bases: TGCGCCAGCAGCCAAGTCATGACGGGACAGGGCGTCGAAAAACTGTTTTTT. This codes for CASSQVMTGQGVEKLFF.